Shown below are 15 T cell receptor beta chains from a single sample sequenced in a study of response to subunit inactivated influenza vaccine. In TCRdb, the RT-PCR reads were re-called with MiXCR into one record per CDR3 protein. The sample carries over 750,000 distinct CDR3 sequences, approximately 21% recorded once. Specimen: PBMCs from blood, collected more than 4 days after vaccination. These receptors originate from a man between 45 and 60 years old who received an inactivated influenza vaccine.

J is TRBJ2-3 and V is TRBV20-1; 9 positions match TRBD1. Per germline, CDR1 DFQATT and CDR2 SNEGSKA (reference sequence). The CDR3 consists of 19 residues. The trim removed 3 bases at V and 4 bases at J, leaving 20 bases unmatched. This CDR3 reads CSARGGTGPSAVRADTQYF. Here the CDR3 DNA reads TGCAGTGCTAGGGGGGGGACAGGGCCATCGGCTGTACGTGCAGATACGCAGTATTTT.

This clonotype was counted ten times or more. The chain recombines TRBV29-1 with TRBJ2-3; D ambiguous. The germline CDR1 and CDR2 sequences are SQVTM and ANQGSEA. There are 15 residues in the CDR3. V was trimmed by 6 bases and J by 4 bases, leaving 20 bases between them. The CDR3 DNA follows: TGCAGCGTAGAGCAAGGGTTTGACACCCCAGATACGCAGTATTTT. It codes for CSVEQGFDTPDTQYF.

This clonotype has only a few counts. The chain combines TRBV5-5 with TRBJ1-1, with D tentatively TRBD1 (5 bases). V lost 3 bases, J lost 4 bases, and 16 bases lay in between. The CDR3 has 15 residues. The germline CDR1 and CDR2 sequences are SGHKS and YYEKEE (reference sequence). CDR3 bases: TGTGCCAGCAGCTCTACTGACAGCCTGGGCACTGAAGCTTTCTTT. This translates into CASSSTDSLGTEAFF.

This clonotype was observed a handful of times. The chain is built from TRBV11-2 and TRBJ1-3; 8 bases line up with TRBD1. V shed 0 bases, J shed 3 bases, and the junction held 4 bases outside the gene matches. Germline V gene lookup returns CDR1 SGHAT and CDR2 FQNNGV. CDR3 length: 16 amino acids. CDR3 protein: CASSLDRTGHGNTIYF. The DNA for the CDR3 is TGTGCCAGCAGCTTAGACCGGACAGGGCATGGAAACACCATATATTTT.

The chain links TRBV5-1 to TRBJ1-2, with D hard to call. Germline values: CDR1 SGHRS, CDR2 YFSETQ. Deletions cut 0 bases from V and 10 bases from J, with 16 bases between. This CDR3 is built from 14 residues. Here the CDR3 reads CASSLGSMLRNYTF. The CDR3 DNA is TGCGCCAGCAGCTTGGGATCGATGTTACGGAACTACACCTTC.

A few counts support this clonotype. This sequence joins TRBV6-5 and TRBJ1-5; no firm D call. Germline CDR1 MNHEY, CDR2 SVGAGI. V dropped 0 bases and J dropped 1 base, with 7 bases sitting between them. The CDR3 runs to 15 residues. The CDR3 DNA sequence: TGTGCCAGCAGTTACTCGATGGGAAGCAATCAGCCCCAGCATTTT. Its protein is CASSYSMGSNQPQHF.

This sequence joins TRBV20-1 and TRBJ2-2; a possible D gene is TRBD2 (7 bases). From germline, CDR1 is DFQATT and CDR2 SNEGSKA (reference sequence). The V end was cut by 3 bases, the J end by 6 bases, with 23 bases between. The CDR3 is made up of 17 amino acids. The CDR3 bases are TGCAGTGCTAGGGAACCTTGGCGGGGGCCGACGTCCGGGGAGCTGTTTTTT. Protein product: CSAREPWRGPTSGELFF.

This chain connects TRBV7-6 to TRBJ1-5, with a tentative D call TRBD1 (5 bases). V lost 2 bases to trimming and J lost 2 bases, with 10 bases between them. This CDR3 has 15 residues. CDR1 is SGHVS, CDR2 FNYEAQ, per germline. CDR3 sequence (DNA): TGTGCCAGCAGCTTAACAGGAGACGGCAATCAGCCCCAGCATTTT. Translating gives CASSLTGDGNQPQHF.

The chain recombines TRBV7-6 with TRBJ1-6, with 8 bases lining up with TRBD1. From germline, CDR1 is SGHVS and CDR2 FNYEAQ. The CDR3 totals 17 residues. The V segment lost 5 bases and the J segment 3 bases; nucleotides outside the gene matches: 9. The CDR3 spells CASSDRTGLSYNSPLHF. The CDR3, as DNA: TGTGCCAGCAGCGACCGGACAGGGTTAAGCTATAATTCACCCCTCCACTTT.

This rearrangement joins TRBV11-2 to TRBJ2-2; D perhaps matches TRBD2 (6 bases). Germline CDR1 SGHAT, CDR2 FQNNGV. V dropped 10 bases and J dropped 0 bases, with 15 bases sitting between them. The CDR3 is made up of 15 amino acids. CDR3 protein: CATFSGQTNTGELFF. The CDR3 DNA reads TGTGCCACCTTTAGCGGACAAACGAACACCGGGGAGCTGTTTTTT.

The rearrangement links TRBV4-3 to TRBJ2-7, with a possible D match to TRBD2 (5 bases). The germline V and J ends were trimmed by 1 base and 1 base, with 17 bases remaining between them. CDR3 size: 17 residues. The germline CDR1 and CDR2 sequences are LGHNA and YSLEER. The chain's CDR3 is CASSQVDASGTSYEQYF. CDR3 sequence (DNA): TGCGCCAGCAGCCAAGTCGATGCGAGCGGAACTTCCTACGAGCAGTACTTC.

This clonotype showed up just a few times. The J gene is TRBJ2-1, the V gene TRBV20-1; TRBD2 matches 8 bases. This CDR3 has 15 amino acids. Trimming cost V 3 bases and J 6 bases; bases outside gene matches: 10. CDR1 is DFQATT, CDR2 SNEGSKA, per germline (reference sequence). CDR3 sequence: CSARPRAGGLNEQFF. The CDR3 nucleotides read TGCAGTGCTAGGCCCCGGGCGGGGGGCCTCAATGAGCAGTTCTTC.

The chain recombines TRBV6-2 or TRBV6-3 with TRBJ2-7; no firm D call. CDR3 length: 17 residues. Germline V gene sequence: CDR1 MNHEY, CDR2 SVGEGT. With 6 bases removed from V and 0 bases from J, the gap between germline ends came to 21 bases. CDR3 sequence: CASRTNTWQRSSYEQYF. For the CDR3, the DNA is TGTGCCAGCAGAACAAATACCTGGCAAAGGAGCTCCTACGAGCAGTACTTC.

The chain is built from TRBV7-2 and TRBJ1-6, with a weak D call TRBD1 (5 bases). Trimming shortened V by 3 bases and J by 3 bases, and 12 bases separated the two germline ends. Per germline, CDR1 SGHTA and CDR2 FQGNSA. The CDR3 is made up of 16 amino acids. CDR3 DNA: TGTGCCAGCAGCTTGGGAGGGACCTTCTATAATTCACCCCTCCACTTT. Translation: CASSLGGTFYNSPLHF.

CDR3 DNA sequence: TGCAGTGCTGTAACACCGGAGGGGTACAATGAGCAGTTCTTC. This sequence encodes CSAVTPEGYNEQFF. J is TRBJ2-1 and V is TRBV20-1; a weak D match, TRBD2 (6 bases). The CDR3 is 14 residues long. The germline gives CDR1 DFQATT, CDR2 SNEGSKA (reference sequence). V lost 5 bases and J 4 bases, leaving 15 bases between the germline ends.